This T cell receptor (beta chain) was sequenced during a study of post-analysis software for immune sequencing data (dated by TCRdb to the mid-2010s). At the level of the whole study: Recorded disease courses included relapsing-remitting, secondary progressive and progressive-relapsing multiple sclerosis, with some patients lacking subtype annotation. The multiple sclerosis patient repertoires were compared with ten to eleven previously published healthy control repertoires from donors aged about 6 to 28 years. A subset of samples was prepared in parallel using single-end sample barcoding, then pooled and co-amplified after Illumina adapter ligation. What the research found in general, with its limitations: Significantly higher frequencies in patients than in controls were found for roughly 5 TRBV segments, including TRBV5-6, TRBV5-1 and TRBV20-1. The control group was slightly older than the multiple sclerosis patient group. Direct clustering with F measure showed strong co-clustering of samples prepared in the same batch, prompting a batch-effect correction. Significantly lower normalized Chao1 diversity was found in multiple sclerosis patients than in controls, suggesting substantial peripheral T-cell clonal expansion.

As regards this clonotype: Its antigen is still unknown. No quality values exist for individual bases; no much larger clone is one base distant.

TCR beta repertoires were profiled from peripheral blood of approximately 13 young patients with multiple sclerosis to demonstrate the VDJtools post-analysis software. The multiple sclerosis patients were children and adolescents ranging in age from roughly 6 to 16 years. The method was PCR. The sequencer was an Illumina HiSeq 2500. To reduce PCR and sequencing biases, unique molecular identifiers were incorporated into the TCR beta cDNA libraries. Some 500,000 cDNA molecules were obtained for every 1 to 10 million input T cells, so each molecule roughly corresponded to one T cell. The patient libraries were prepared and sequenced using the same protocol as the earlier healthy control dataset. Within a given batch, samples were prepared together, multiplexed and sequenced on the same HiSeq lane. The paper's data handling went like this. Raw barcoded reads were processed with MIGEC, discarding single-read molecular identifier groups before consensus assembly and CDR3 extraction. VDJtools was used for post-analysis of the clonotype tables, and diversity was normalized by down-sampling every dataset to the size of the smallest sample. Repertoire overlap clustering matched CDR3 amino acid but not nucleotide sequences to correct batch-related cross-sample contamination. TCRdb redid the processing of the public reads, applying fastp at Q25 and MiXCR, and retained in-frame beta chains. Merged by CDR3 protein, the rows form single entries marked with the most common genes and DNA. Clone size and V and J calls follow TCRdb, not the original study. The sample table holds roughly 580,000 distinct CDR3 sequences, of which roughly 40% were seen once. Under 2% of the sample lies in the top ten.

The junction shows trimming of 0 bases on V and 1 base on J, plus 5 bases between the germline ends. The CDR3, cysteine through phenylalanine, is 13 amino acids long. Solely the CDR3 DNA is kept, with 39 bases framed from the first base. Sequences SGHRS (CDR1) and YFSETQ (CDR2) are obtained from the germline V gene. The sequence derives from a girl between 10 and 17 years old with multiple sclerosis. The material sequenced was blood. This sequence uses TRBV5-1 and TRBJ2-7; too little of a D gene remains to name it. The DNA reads TGCGCCAGCAGCTTGGACACGTCCTACGAGCAGTACTTC. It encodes CASSLDTSYEQYF.